This TCR beta chain was recovered during a study of blood T cell repertoires in COVID-19. Study background: From the United States, Italy and Spain came samples of acute and convalescent COVID-19.

Assignments of participants to cohorts depended upon their own reported clinical history. The study recruited exposed participants who had met a COVID-19 case within 2 weeks before entry. V was cut by 6 bases and J by 8 bases, with 19 bases left in between. From germline, CDR1 is MDHEN and CDR2 SYDVKM. The CDR3 loop spans 14 amino acids. Original analysis: Estimated nucleated cell counts came from reference gene primer amplification. Libraries were prepared by immunoSEQ multiplex PCR; TCRdb keeps only in-frame clonotypes and omits some of them. The V and J calls and the clone size are those of that table, but D and trimming were determined from the DNA. The table lists approximately 250,000 clones, 85% to 95% of them singletons.

The sequenced sample was PBMCs or T cells enriched from blood (not recorded which). This TCR was recovered from a man aged 40-49 years who had been exposed to COVID-19. This chain uses TRBV28 with TRBJ1-2; D uncertain. This CDR3 is CASRTSGGLGGYTF. The CDR3, as DNA: TGTGCCAGCAGGACCTCGGGAGGGCTTGGCGGCTACACCTTC.